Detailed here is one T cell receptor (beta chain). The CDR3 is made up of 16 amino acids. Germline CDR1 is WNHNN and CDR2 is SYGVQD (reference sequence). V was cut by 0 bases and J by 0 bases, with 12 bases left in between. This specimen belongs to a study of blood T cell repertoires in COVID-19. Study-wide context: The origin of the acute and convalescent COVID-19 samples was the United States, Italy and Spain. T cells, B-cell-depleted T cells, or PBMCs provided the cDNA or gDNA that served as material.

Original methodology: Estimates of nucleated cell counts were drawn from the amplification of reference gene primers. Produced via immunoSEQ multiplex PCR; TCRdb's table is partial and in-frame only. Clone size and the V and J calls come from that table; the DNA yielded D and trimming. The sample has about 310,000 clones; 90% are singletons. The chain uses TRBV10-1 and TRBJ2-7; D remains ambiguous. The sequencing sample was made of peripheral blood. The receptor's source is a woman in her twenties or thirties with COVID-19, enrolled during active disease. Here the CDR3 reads CASSESVTTSSYEQYF. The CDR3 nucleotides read TGCGCCAGCAGTGAGTCGGTGACAACGAGCTCCTACGAGCAGTACTTC.